The 32 T cell receptor beta chains below were found in one sample sequenced in a study of spatial heterogeneity in lung cancer. Specified time point: blood at routine non-recurrence follow-up after resection. Sequencing of whole RNA from tumor, nontumor lung or frozen PBMC involved no sorting. MiXCR, run by TCRdb on the 5' RACE reads, gives a single entry per CDR3 protein. The repertoire consists of about 52,000 distinct CDR3 sequences, with around 6.7% occurring once and the leading ten covering approximately 40%. Sequences were derived from PBMCs, sampled at follow-up. The receptor set was obtained from a female donor with early-stage non-small cell lung cancer.

This sequence joins TRBV5-1 and TRBJ1-3; D is uncertain. This CDR3 region has 13 residues. Trimming shortened V by 4 bases and J by 4 bases, and 9 bases separated the two germline ends. The V gene's germline CDR1 is SGHRS and CDR2 YFSETQ. The DNA for the CDR3 is TGCGCCAGCAGCGCGGACGGAGGAAACACCATATATTTT. Translation: CASSADGGNTIYF.

This clonotype was found many times. CDR3 bases: TGTGCCAGCAGCCGTATACGGGGACAGGAGTTCTACGAGCAGTACTTC. It yields the protein CASSRIRGQEFYEQYF. The J gene is TRBJ2-7, the V gene TRBV7-9, with 8 bases matching TRBD1. The junction had 12 bases not matched to a gene; V was cut back by 5 bases and J by 3 bases. This CDR3 has 16 residues. The germline V gene encodes CDR1 SEHNR and CDR2 FQNEAQ (reference sequence).

This clonotype was detected ten times or more. The genes are TRBV7-3 and TRBJ2-3; 8 positions agree with TRBD2. The V segment lost 1 base and the J segment 5 bases; nucleotides outside the gene matches: 5. CDR3 size: 15 residues. Germline V gene lookup returns CDR1 SGHTA and CDR2 FQGTGA. Here the CDR3 reads CASSLIGSGEDTQYF. The CDR3 DNA is TGTGCCAGCAGCTTAATCGGTAGCGGGGAAGATACGCAGTATTTT.

This chain joins TRBV7-2 and TRBJ1-4; TRBD1 might be the D (6 bases). The length of the CDR3 is 14 residues. Per the germline V gene, CDR1 is SGHTA and CDR2 is FQGNSA. Trimming took off 2 bases at V and 4 bases at J, with 8 bases between the two ends. As DNA, the CDR3 is TGTGCCAGCAGCTTAAGGGGGTTTAATGAAAAACTGTTTTTT. Translated, it gives CASSLRGFNEKLFF.

This clonotype was counted at least ten times. DNA of the CDR3: TGCGCCAGCAGCCAGGACTGGCCACAGGGGTCCCACGAGCAGTACTTC. This sequence encodes CASSQDWPQGSHEQYF. The chain is built from TRBV4-3 and TRBJ2-7; TRBD1 aligns across 7 bases. This CDR3 region has 16 residues. Trimming removed 3 bases from V and 5 bases from J; junction bases left unmatched: 13. The germline gives CDR1 LGHNA, CDR2 YSLEER.

This clonotype has a count of ten or more. V is TRBV7-8 and J is TRBJ1-5; D possibly corresponds to TRBD1 (6 bases). Germline V CDR1 and CDR2: SGHVS, FQNEAQ. V lost 4 bases and J lost 5, with 9 bases in between. This CDR3 is built from 13 residues. CDR3 in amino acids: CASSWTDDQPQHF. The CDR3 DNA reads as TGTGCCAGCAGCTGGACAGACGATCAGCCCCAGCATTTT.

This chain uses TRBV30 with TRBJ1-5; D might be TRBD1 (5 bases). The CDR3 totals 13 residues. CDR1 and CDR2 (germline): GTSNPN, SVGIG (reference sequence). Trimming took off 2 bases at V and 9 bases at J, with 14 bases between the two ends. The CDR3 DNA sequence: TGTGCCTGGAGTAAGGTCAATCAGGGGCCCCAGCATTTT. As protein: CAWSKVNQGPQHF.

This clonotype came up many times. J is TRBJ2-7 and V is TRBV28; 9 bases are shared with TRBD1. CDR1 and CDR2 (germline): MDHEN, SYDVKM. The junction had 23 bases not matched to a gene; V was cut back by 5 bases and J by 6 bases. This CDR3 is 19 amino acids long. The CDR3 nucleotides read TGTGCCAGCAGTCCCCCTCCTGGGGACAGGGCAATCCTACTAGGCGAGCAGTACTTC. Protein: CASSPPPGDRAILLGEQYF.

This clonotype has just a few counts. The chain carries TRBV5-5 and TRBJ2-1; 10 bases line up with TRBD2. CDR1 SGHKS and CDR2 YYEKEE come from the germline V gene (reference sequence). The CDR3 extends over 15 amino acids. With 1 base clipped from V and 6 bases from J, the junction kept 4 bases outside the gene matches. The CDR3 loop reads CASSLWLAGANEQFF. CDR3 in DNA: TGTGCCAGCAGCTTGTGGCTAGCGGGGGCCAATGAGCAGTTCTTC.

This clonotype has at least ten counts. The chain is built from TRBV20-1 and TRBJ2-2, with D perhaps matching TRBD1 (6 bases). The V end lost 3 bases, the J end lost 8 bases, and 13 bases lay between the germline ends. Germline V gives CDR1 DFQATT, CDR2 SNEGSKA (reference sequence). This CDR3 has 13 residues. The CDR3 sequence is CSASPGVQGELFF. CDR3 in DNA: TGCAGTGCTAGTCCAGGGGTACAGGGGGAGCTGTTTTTT.

This clonotype has only a few counts. The chain is built from TRBV7-2 and TRBJ2-5; D is unclear. Germline loops: CDR1 SGHTA, CDR2 FQGNSA. V dropped 6 bases and J dropped 3 bases, with 14 bases sitting between them. There are 14 residues in the CDR3. CDR3 sequence: CASRLGRFKETQYF. The CDR3 DNA reads as TGTGCCAGCAGACTGGGAAGATTTAAAGAGACCCAGTACTTC.

This chain uses TRBV28 with TRBJ1-5; 7 bases fit TRBD1. Trimming removed 4 bases from V and 1 base from J; junction bases left unmatched: 7. Germline values: CDR1 MDHEN, CDR2 SYDVKM. The length of the CDR3 is 16 residues. CDR3 residues: CASSYATGYSNQPQHF. In DNA form, the CDR3 reads TGTGCCAGCAGTTACGCGACAGGGTACAGCAATCAGCCCCAGCATTTT.

This clonotype came up a few times. J is TRBJ1-2 and V is TRBV7-2; 7 bases agree with TRBD1. The V and J ends lost 7 bases and 4 bases, in that order; junction bases with no gene match: 12. Germline CDR1 SGHTA, CDR2 FQGNSA. The CDR3 totals 15 residues. CDR3 loop: CASTPTGAERYGYTF. In DNA, the CDR3 is TGTGCCAGCACCCCAACAGGGGCTGAACGCTATGGCTACACCTTC.

This clonotype was seen only a few times. The genes are TRBV6-5 and TRBJ2-7, with 9 bases aligning to TRBD1. V shed 5 bases, J shed 5 bases, and the junction held 7 bases outside the gene matches. This CDR3 is built from 14 residues. Germline CDR1 and CDR2: MNHEY and SVGAGI. The CDR3 DNA is TGTGCCAGCAGTCCGTGGGACAGGGACCACGAGCAGTACTTC. This codes for CASSPWDRDHEQYF.

V usage is TRBV7-2 and J usage is TRBJ2-7; D is unresolved. V gave up 4 bases and J gave up 5 bases, with 18 bases separating them. The CDR3 is 15 amino acids. From germline, CDR1 is SGHTA and CDR2 FQGNSA. The CDR3 is CASSYDGSRVDEQYF. The CDR3 DNA reads as TGTGCCAGCAGCTATGACGGATCTCGGGTAGACGAGCAGTACTTC.

V gene TRBV7-9 combines with J gene TRBJ2-7; the D gene is possibly TRBD1 (5 bases). CDR3 length: 15 amino acids. V shed 5 bases and J shed 7 bases, with 21 bases lying between them. Germline CDR1 and CDR2: SEHNR and FQNEAQ (reference sequence). CDR3 bases: TGTGCCAGCAGCCGCGTACAGGACCCTAAAGGGGAGCAGTACTTC. The encoded protein is CASSRVQDPKGEQYF.

This clonotype was detected many times. This chain uses TRBV11-2 with TRBJ2-1; D unresolved. V lost 2 bases, J lost 9 bases, and 5 bases lay in between. In germline, CDR1 is SGHAT, CDR2 FQNNGV. This CDR3 has 11 residues. The CDR3 sequence is CASSLRAEQFF. CDR3 bases: TGTGCCAGCAGCTTACGGGCTGAGCAGTTCTTC.

The rearrangement joins TRBV27 to TRBJ2-7; D perhaps matches TRBD2 (5 bases). V dropped 1 base and J dropped 2 bases, with 9 bases sitting between them. CDR1 and CDR2 from the germline V gene are MNHEY and SMNVEV (reference sequence). The CDR3 totals 14 residues. CDR3 residues: CASSLYHGAYEQYF. The CDR3 DNA reads TGTGCCAGCAGTTTATATCACGGGGCCTACGAGCAGTACTTC.

In regard to this clonotype: An end of the junction does not agree with germline; a read error may underlie this. The rearrangement joins TRBV7-8 to TRBJ1-5, with TRBD1 identical over 10 bases. CDR3 length: 16 amino acids. Germline assignment: CDR1 SGHVS and CDR2 FQNEAQ. CDR3 bases: TGTGCCAGCAGCAAACCGGGACAGGGGAGCAATCAGACCCAGCATTTT. The encoded protein is CASSKPGQGSNQTQHF.

This clonotype was detected many times. This chain connects TRBV7-8 to TRBJ2-3; the D is unclear. V lost 1 base to trimming and J lost 4 bases, with 18 bases between them. The CDR3 loop spans 17 amino acids. The germline CDR1 and CDR2 sequences are SGHVS and FQNEAQ. The CDR3 bases are TGTGCCAGCAGCTTAGAGGACGCACTTCCTGACGCAGATACGCAGTATTTT. Residues: CASSLEDALPDADTQYF.

This clonotype was seen a few times. The J gene is TRBJ2-7, the V gene TRBV28; D is ambiguous. CDR1 and CDR2 from the germline V gene are MDHEN and SYDVKM. The V gene lost 8 bases and the J gene lost 0 bases, with 2 bases spanning the gap. CDR3 size: 10 residues. CDR3 nucleotides: TGTGCCAGCGGCTCCTACGAGCAGTACTTC. Translating it yields CASGSYEQYF.

The genes are TRBV3-1 and TRBJ2-5; no clear D. Germline CDR1 is LGHDT and CDR2 is YNNKEL (reference sequence). Trimming pared 0 bases from V and 1 base from J, leaving 6 bases between. This CDR3 has 14 residues. The CDR3 DNA reads as TGTGCCAGCAGCCAAGACGCACTCCAAGAGACCCAGTACTTC. It yields the protein CASSQDALQETQYF.

The sample holds many counts of this clonotype. CDR3 amino acids: CASSLVGGPTEDSYNSPLHF. For the CDR3, the DNA is TGTGCCAGCAGCTTAGTAGGGGGCCCTACAGAAGACTCCTATAATTCACCCCTCCACTTT. The rearrangement uses TRBV7-8 and TRBJ1-6, with 7 bases aligning to TRBD1. The germline gives CDR1 SGHVS, CDR2 FQNEAQ. The junction had 12 bases not matched to a gene; V was cut back by 1 base and J by 0 bases. The CDR3 has 20 amino acids.

This clonotype has a count of ten or more. The chain combines TRBV6-5 with TRBJ1-1, with a possible D match to TRBD1 (6 bases). The ends were cut back, 10 bases at V and 0 bases at J, with 24 bases in the middle. The CDR3 is made up of 17 amino acids. Germline CDR1 MNHEY, CDR2 SVGAGI. This chain's CDR3 is CATLLRRGARMNTEAFF. CDR3 nucleotides: TGTGCCACCCTGTTACGTAGGGGGGCCAGGATGAACACTGAAGCTTTCTTT.

This clonotype was counted at least ten times. The chain has TRBV5-1 and TRBJ1-1; no clear D gene. V was cut by 0 bases and J by 4 bases, with 7 bases left in between. The CDR3 extends over 13 amino acids. Germline loops: CDR1 SGHRS, CDR2 YFSETQ. CDR3 sequence (DNA): TGCGCCAGCAGCTTGGTTCGCGGCACTGAAGCTTTCTTT. Its protein is CASSLVRGTEAFF.

This clonotype was seen many times. The chain combines TRBV29-1 with TRBJ2-3; 12 bases agree with TRBD2. Per the germline V gene, CDR1 is SQVTM and CDR2 is ANQGSEA. The junction had 11 bases not matched to a gene; V was cut back by 3 bases and J by 7 bases. The length of the CDR3 is 16 residues. CDR3 amino acids: CSVDPTSGGGGYTQYF. The CDR3 nucleotides read TGCAGCGTTGACCCGACTAGCGGGGGCGGGGGGTATACGCAGTATTTT.

This clonotype was observed a few times. The chain recombines TRBV20-1 with TRBJ1-2, with D unresolved. V was trimmed by 5 bases and J by 3 bases, leaving 13 bases between them. CDR1 DFQATT and CDR2 SNEGSKA come from the germline V gene (reference sequence). The CDR3 is 13 residues long. CDR3 DNA: TGCAGTGCTTCCCGAGTAGAAGACTATGGCTACACCTTC. It encodes CSASRVEDYGYTF.

This clonotype was observed a few times. The chain combines TRBV20-1 with TRBJ1-2; no firm D call. Deletions cut 0 bases from V and 0 bases from J, with 11 bases between. This CDR3 is 15 amino acids long. Per the germline V gene, CDR1 is DFQATT and CDR2 is SNEGSKA (reference sequence). CDR3 bases: TGCAGTGCTAGAGAAGACACCTTAGCTAACTATGGCTACACCTTC. It translates to CSAREDTLANYGYTF.

This clonotype was detected many times. The V gene is TRBV5-1, the J gene TRBJ1-5, with D hard to call. The germline V gene encodes CDR1 SGHRS and CDR2 YFSETQ. V was cut by 0 bases and J by 0 bases, with 7 bases left in between. This CDR3 has 15 amino acids. Here the CDR3 reads CASSLEGNSNQPQHF. The CDR3 DNA reads TGCGCCAGCAGCTTGGAGGGTAATAGCAATCAGCCCCAGCATTTT.

This clonotype was counted between two and nine times. The V gene is TRBV7-9, the J gene TRBJ2-2, with 7 positions matching TRBD1. J was trimmed by 6 bases and V by 5 bases; bases with no gene match: 12. This CDR3 region has 16 residues. CDR1 and CDR2 (germline): SEHNR, FQNEAQ (reference sequence). The CDR3 coding sequence is TGTGCCAGCAGCCAGACAGGGACGTTGTTATCCGGGGAGCTGTTTTTT. It yields the protein CASSQTGTLLSGELFF.

The DNA of the CDR3 is TGCGCCAGCAGCCGAGGACAGGGGGACACTGAAGCTTTCTTT. Residues: CASSRGQGDTEAFF. The rearrangement joins TRBV4-1 to TRBJ1-1; 10 bases line up with TRBD1. CDR1 and CDR2 from the germline V gene are MGHRA and YSYEKL. V lost 4 bases, J lost 3 bases, and 2 bases stayed unmatched. This CDR3 is built from 14 residues.

The CDR3 protein is CSAQRGFTDTQYF. CDR3 in DNA: TGCAGTGCCCAACGGGGTTTCACAGATACGCAGTATTTT. This sequence joins TRBV20-1 and TRBJ2-3, with D tentatively TRBD2 (5 bases). Trimming removed 6 bases from V and 2 bases from J, with 12 bases in between. Per germline, CDR1 DFQATT and CDR2 SNEGSKA (reference sequence). This CDR3 region has 13 residues.